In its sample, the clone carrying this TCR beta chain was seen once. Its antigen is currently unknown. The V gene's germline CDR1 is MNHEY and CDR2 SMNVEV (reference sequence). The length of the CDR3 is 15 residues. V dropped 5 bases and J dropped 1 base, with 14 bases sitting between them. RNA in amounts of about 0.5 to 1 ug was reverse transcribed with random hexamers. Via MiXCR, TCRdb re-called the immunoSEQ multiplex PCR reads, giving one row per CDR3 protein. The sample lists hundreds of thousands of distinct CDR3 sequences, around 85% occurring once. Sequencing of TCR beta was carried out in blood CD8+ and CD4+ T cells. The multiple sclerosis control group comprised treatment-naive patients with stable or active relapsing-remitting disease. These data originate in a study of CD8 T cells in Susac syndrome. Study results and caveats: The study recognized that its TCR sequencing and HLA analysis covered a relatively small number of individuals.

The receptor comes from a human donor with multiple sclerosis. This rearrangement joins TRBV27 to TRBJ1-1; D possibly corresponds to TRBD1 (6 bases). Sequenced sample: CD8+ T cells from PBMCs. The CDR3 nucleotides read TGTGCCAGCAGTAACCTCGGACAGCCGAACACTGAAGCTTTCTTT. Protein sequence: CASSNLGQPNTEAFF.